These 28 T cell receptor beta chains share one sample of origin, sequenced in a study of tumor-infiltrating lymphocytes in primary liver carcinoma. The investigators made TCR beta cDNA from approximately 500 ng total RNA, using a constant-region primer. Slightly modified ARM-PCR served as the procedure for the TCR beta libraries. These libraries came from three rounds of nested multiplex PCR. The first two PCR rounds used TRBV1-TRBV30 primers with a Cbeta primer, roughly 10 cycles each. TCRdb fed the multiplex PCR reads into MiXCR, producing one record per CDR3 protein. The top ten clones hold approximately 20% of a sample with under 130,000 distinct CDR3 sequences, roughly 80% of them seen once. The tissue used was unsorted bulk material of about 19-34 mg. RNA and DNA were co-extracted from it with the AllPrep DNA/RNA mini kit. The sequenced sample consisted of liver tumor tissue from sampling region 3. As for subset: tumor region T3, left-lateral pole. All receptors come from a man in his forties or fifties with primary liver carcinoma and hepatitis B virus infection.

A note on this clonotype: The junction departs from the called germline gene at one end, perhaps through a read error. The chain is built from TRBV6-5 and TRBJ2-1; 12 nucleotides match TRBD2. CDR1 and CDR2 from the germline V gene are MNHEY and SVGAGI. The CDR3 covers 17 residues. CDR3 coding DNA: TGTGCCAACAGTAAATCTAGCGGGAGGGGGGGGTACAATGAGCATTTCTTC. Its protein is CANSKSSGRGGYNEHFF.

Points on this clonotype: Relative to the germline gene, one junction end is altered; a read error may explain this. The chain uses TRBV12-3 or TRBV12-4 and TRBJ1-4; no firm D call. This CDR3 region has 13 residues. Here the CDR3 reads CVSSLSGLEILFF. The CDR3 DNA reads as TGTGTCAGCAGTTTATCTGGTTTGGAAATACTGTTTTTT.

Of note for this clonotype: Since the CDR3 does not end with the conserved phenylalanine or tryptophan, this likely comes from a read error. V usage is TRBV4-2 and J usage is TRBJ2-1; TRBD1 matches 10 bases. This CDR3 has 16 residues. V was pared by 8 bases and J by 5 bases, with 12 bases of the junction left unmatched. CDR1 is LGHNA, CDR2 YNFKEQ, per germline. CDR3 DNA sequence: TGTGCCAGCGGCCGCGCCGGGGGACAGGGGAACAATGAGCAGTTCCTC. It translates to CASGRAGGQGNNEQFL.

About this clonotype: One junction end disagrees with the germline gene, perhaps due to a read error. The CDR3 bases are TGTGCCAGCAGCTTATCTTTGGGGTGTCTGATCGTTACAAAACATACGCACTATTTT. Encoded protein: CASSLSLGCLIVTKHTHYF. The J gene is TRBJ2-3, the V gene TRBV11-2, with D hard to call. This CDR3 has 19 amino acids. Per germline, CDR1 SGHAT and CDR2 FQNNGV. Full variable domain (remainder filled in from reference TRBV11-2 and TRBJ2-3): EAGVAQSPRYKIIEKRQSVAFWCNPISGHATLYWYQQILGQGPKLLIQFQNNGVVDDSQLPKDRFSAERLKGVDSTLKIQPAKLEDSAVYLCASSLSLGCLIVTKHTHYFGPGTRLTVL.

Regarding this clonotype: The junction and the germline gene differ at one end; a read error may be behind it. V gene TRBV11-1 combines with J gene TRBJ2-4; 7 positions agree with TRBD2. CDR1 is SGHAT and CDR2 is FQDESV in the germline V gene (reference sequence). The CDR3 loop spans 17 amino acids. The CDR3 protein is CASTLPGTSGTRNIQYF. The CDR3 DNA reads as TGTGCCAGCACCTTACCCGGGACCAGCGGGACCAGAAACATTCAGTACTTC.

Note on this clonotype: Its ends do not fully match the called genes, so a read error is possible. CDR3 nucleotide sequence: TGCGTCAGCAGCCAAGATAGCACAGGGAATTCACCCCCCCACTTT. Amino acids: CVSSQDSTGNSPPHF. The rearrangement links TRBV4-1 to TRBJ1-6; weak D call: TRBD1 (6 bases). Germline loops: CDR1 MGHRA, CDR2 YSYEKL. The CDR3 has 15 residues.

This clonotype has ten or more counts. This chain links TRBV7-3 with TRBJ2-1, with 12 bases fitting TRBD2. The CDR3 consists of 20 residues. J gave up 5 bases and V 0 bases, and 14 bases lay outside the gene matches. Germline lookup yields CDR1 SGHTA and CDR2 FQGTGA. Written as DNA, the CDR3 is TGTGCCAGCAGCTTAACTAGCGGTCTAGCGGGAGGGCCGGGCCACAATGAGCAGTTCTTC. This gives the protein CASSLTSGLAGGPGHNEQFF.

The V gene is TRBV7-8, the J gene TRBJ2-3; unclear D gene. Deletions cut 7 bases from V and 2 bases from J, with 16 bases between. The CDR3 extends over 15 amino acids. The germline V gene encodes CDR1 SGHVS and CDR2 FQNEAQ. The CDR3 protein is CASNPLRSLTDTQYF. CDR3 nucleotides: TGTGCCAGCAACCCCCTTAGGTCTCTCACAGATACGCAGTATTTT.

As for this clonotype: Possible read error: a much larger clone is one base away. The chain carries TRBV28 and TRBJ2-7, with 12 nucleotides matching TRBD2. The CDR3 covers 16 residues. Germline CDR1 reads MDHEN; CDR2 reads SYDVKM. CDR3 sequence (DNA): TGTGACAGCAGTTTATTCGGACTAGCGGGGTTCTACGAGCAGTACTTC. It encodes CDSSLFGLAGFYEQYF.

CDR3 coding DNA: TGTGCTAGTGGTCTCCGAGGGGGCGAGCAGTTCTTC. Translating gives CASGLRGGEQFF. The rearrangement links TRBV12-5 to TRBJ2-1; 7 bases match TRBD1. V lost 5 bases and J lost 10; bases outside the gene matches: 5. The CDR3 covers 12 residues. The germline gives CDR1 LGHNT, CDR2 FRNRAP.

A remark on this clonotype: The junction departs from germline at one end; a sequencing error may be responsible. The V gene is TRBV12-3 or TRBV12-4, the J gene TRBJ1-1; D ambiguous. The CDR3 is made up of 14 amino acids. As DNA, the CDR3 is TGTGGCAGCAGTCCACGGACTGCGAACACTGAAGCTTTGTTT. Translating gives CGSSPRTANTEALF.

On this clonotype: At one boundary the junction diverges from the germline segment, which might be a read error. CDR3 coding DNA: TGTGCCAGCAACCAAGATCAGGAACGGGAGCAATACTTC. It specifies CASNQDQEREQYF. The chain is built from TRBV14 and TRBJ2-7; a weak D match, TRBD2 (6 bases). The length of the CDR3 is 13 residues. Germline V lookup: CDR1 SGHDN, CDR2 FVKESK.

The chain links TRBV11-3 to TRBJ1-1, with D unresolved. Germline V lookup: CDR1 SGHNT, CDR2 YENEEA. The length of the CDR3 is 13 residues. The DNA for the CDR3 is TGTGTCAACAACTTAGAAGTGGACACTGAAGCTTTCTTT. Residues: CVNNLEVDTEAFF. The whole variable domain, remainder taken from reference TRBV11-3 and TRBJ1-1, is EAGVVQSPRYKIIEKKQPVAFWCNPISGHNTLYWYLQNLGQGPELLIRYENEEAVDDSQLPKDRFSAERLKGVDSTLKIQPAELGDSAVYLCVNNLEVDTEAFFGQGTRLTVV.

Note on this clonotype: In this CDR3 the conserved last residue, phenylalanine or tryptophan, is missing, so a read error is likely. The chain uses TRBV12-3 or TRBV12-4 and TRBJ2-1; 8 nucleotides match TRBD2. The CDR3 is 10 amino acids. DNA of the CDR3: TGTGTCAGCTTTAGCGGGAAACAGTTCCTA. Its protein is CVSFSGKQFL.

The genes are TRBV29-1 and TRBJ2-5; D perhaps matches TRBD1 (5 bases). V was pared by 7 bases and J by 6 bases, with 18 bases between. This CDR3 region has 13 residues. CDR1 is SQVTM, CDR2 ANQGSEA, per germline. The CDR3 DNA sequence: TGCAGCGGCCAGGGTGCGGATTTCAAGACCCAGTACTTC. Its protein is CSGQGADFKTQYF.

Remarks on this clonotype: The germline gene is not matched at one end of the junction; a read error may be the cause. The CDR3 reads CASNGSPAGGVDTQYF. In DNA form, the CDR3 reads TGTGCCAGCAACGGCAGCCCGGCTGGAGGAGTGGATACACAGTATTTT. The genes are TRBV11-3 and TRBJ2-3, with a possible D match to TRBD2 (5 bases). The germline CDR1 and CDR2 sequences are SGHNT and YENEEA. This CDR3 has 16 amino acids.

Comment on this clonotype: Mismatch with germline at one junction end may stem from a read error. In nucleotides, the CDR3 is TGTGCCAGGAGCTTGATTTTTCGGGAGACGAACACTGAAGCTTTCTTT. This translates into CARSLIFRETNTEAFF. The chain links TRBV5-1 to TRBJ1-1, with D uncertain. This CDR3 has 16 amino acids. CDR1 is SGHRS and CDR2 is YFSETQ in the germline V gene.

The V call is TRBV13, the J call TRBJ2-2, with 9 bases lining up with TRBD2. Germline loops: CDR1 PRHDT, CDR2 FYEKMQ (reference sequence). CDR3 size: 15 residues. Germline trimming cut 3 bases from V and 6 bases from J; bases unmatched to any gene: 5. CDR3 in DNA: TGTGCCAGCAGCTTGACTAGCGGAAAGGCCGGGGAGCTGTTTTTT. Translating gives CASSLTSGKAGELFF.

On this clonotype itself: At one boundary the junction diverges from the germline segment, which might be a read error. This chain joins TRBV11-2 and TRBJ2-1; D perhaps matches TRBD2 (5 bases). Germline loops: CDR1 SGHAT, CDR2 FQNNGV. This CDR3 spans 16 amino acids. DNA of the CDR3: TGTGCCAGCAGCCTCCTGACTAACGGAAGTAATGATGAGCAGTCCTTC. Translating it yields CASSLLTNGSNDEQSF.

Of note for this clonotype: Lacking the conserved final phenylalanine or tryptophan, this CDR3 likely reflects a read error. The chain's CDR3 is CASSYSMGKEETQYL. In DNA form, the CDR3 reads TGTGCCAGCAGTTACTCGATGGGGAAGGAAGAGACCCAGTACCTC. The V call is TRBV6-5, the J call TRBJ2-5; no reliable D call. CDR3 length: 15 residues. Trimming removed 0 bases from V and 3 bases from J, with 11 bases in between. The V gene's germline CDR1 is MNHEY and CDR2 SVGAGI.

Concerning this clonotype itself: The junction departs from germline at one end; a sequencing error may be responsible. This chain uses TRBV12-3 or TRBV12-4 with TRBJ2-7, with a weak D call TRBD2 (6 bases). CDR3 length equals 13 residues. CDR3 nucleotides: TGTGCTAGCAGTGTGAAACGGGAGCCCGAGCAGTACTTC. Encoded protein: CASSVKREPEQYF.

For this clonotype: Its ends do not fully match the called genes, so a read error is possible. The V gene is TRBV5-6, the J gene TRBJ2-1; the match to TRBD2 covers 11 bases. The CDR3 runs 18 residues. Germline CDR1 reads SGHDT; CDR2 reads YYEEEE. CDR3: CARSSGLAVFRSYDEQFF. The CDR3 coding sequence is TGTGCCAGAAGCTCGGGACTAGCGGTATTTCGATCCTACGATGAGCAGTTCTTC.

Of note for this clonotype: No DNA is shown, since the ends of the CDR3 on it are uncertain; the CDR3 is the one TCRdb lists. The chain's CDR3 is CASSQVASGSNEQSF. V usage is TRBV4-2 and J usage is TRBJ2-1; the D call TRBD2 from the table was never checked on the DNA. The CDR3 comprises 15 residues, both ends counted. Germline-derived CDR1 and CDR2 are LGHNA and YNFKEQ.

Concerning this clonotype: Sequence at one end of the junction differs from germline and may be a read error. This sequence joins TRBV11-3 and TRBJ2-1; D is possibly TRBD1 or TRBD2 (5 bases each). Near its end, the DNA agrees better with TRBJ2-7, so the J call may be wrong. The CDR3 consists of 14 residues. Germline CDR1 and CDR2: SGHNT and YENEEA. CDR3 loop: CVSSLGVSNNEQYF. CDR3 in DNA: TGTGTCAGCAGCTTGGGGGTCAGCAACAATGAGCAGTACTTC.

Only a few counts were recorded for this clonotype. A much larger clone lies one base from this, so it may be a read error. This chain connects TRBV5-8 to TRBJ2-1; no reliable D call. The CDR3 spans 19 residues. The germline V gene has CDR1 SGHTS and CDR2 YDEGEE. Between the trimmed V and J ends, which lost 4 bases and 5 bases, there was a span of 28 bases. CDR3 bases: TGTGCCAGCAGCCTCAACCCTTTGGCTTTCGCAAGGGAAAACAATGAGCAGTTCTTC. Residues: CASSLNPLAFARENNEQFF.

Remarks on this clonotype: One base away lies a much larger clone, so this may be a sequencing read error. V usage is TRBV9 and J usage is TRBJ1-6, with 9 bases aligning to TRBD1. Germline V gene data show CDR1 as SGDLS and CDR2 as YYNGEE. The CDR3 contains 14 residues. CDR3 sequence: CANSEGQGNSPLHF. CDR3 sequence (DNA): TGTGCCAACAGCGAGGGACAGGGAAATTCACCCCTCCACTTT.

Only a few counts were recorded for this clonotype. V gene TRBV19 combines with J gene TRBJ1-1, with 7 bases matching TRBD1. CDR3 length equals 15 residues. Germline values: CDR1 LNHDA, CDR2 SQIVND (reference sequence). V gave up 3 bases and J gave up 4 bases; unmatched junction bases: 8. The CDR3 here is CASSIRQGVVTEAFF. In nucleotides, the CDR3 is TGTGCCAGTAGTATTCGCCAGGGGGTCGTCACTGAAGCTTTCTTT.

Notes on this clonotype: A junction end diverges from the germline sequence, so it may reflect a read error. This sequence joins TRBV7-9 and TRBJ1-6, with D possibly being TRBD1 (5 bases). This CDR3 is built from 14 residues. The germline V gene encodes CDR1 SEHNR and CDR2 FQNEAQ (reference sequence). The CDR3 DNA reads as TGTGCCAGTAGCTTCGAGGGACCCGGATCACCCCTCCACTTT. Residues: CASSFEGPGSPLHF.